The 15 T cell receptor beta chains in this list originate from one sample, sequenced in a study of T-cell memory formation after mild COVID-19. TCRdb itself ran the 5' RACE reads through MiXCR, one entry per CDR3 protein. The table lists nearly 200,000 distinct CDR3 sequences, 18% of them singletons. Sequencing was carried out using PBMCs or a T cell subset sorted from them (not recorded which). These receptors were collected from an adult woman who had mild COVID-19 (a few samples of this study predate the infection). Cell type and time point are not known.

This chain uses TRBV6-5 with TRBJ2-7, with D unclear. Germline values: CDR1 MNHEY, CDR2 SVGAGI. The CDR3 spans 13 residues. V dropped 5 bases and J dropped 1 base, with 9 bases sitting between them. The CDR3 region has the DNA TGTGCCAGCAGTAAATACAGTTCCTACGAGCAGTACTTC. This gives the protein CASSKYSSYEQYF.

This clonotype was picked up a small number of times. The V gene is TRBV18, the J gene TRBJ2-7; 12 nucleotides agree with TRBD2. Germline-derived CDR1 and CDR2 are KGHSH and LQKENI. V gave up 4 bases and J gave up 5 bases; unmatched junction bases: 9. CDR3 length equals 16 residues. The CDR3 coding sequence is TGTGCCAGCTCACGACTAGCGGGAGTAGGTACGGACGAGCAGTACTTC. Translating gives CASSRLAGVGTDEQYF.

The chain couples TRBV10-3 to TRBJ1-4; D possibly corresponds to TRBD1 (6 bases). V gave up 3 bases and J gave up 6 bases, with 11 bases separating them. Germline CDR1 and CDR2: ENHRY and SYGVKD. The CDR3 sequence is 14 residues long. The CDR3: CAISEPGVDEKLFF. Here the CDR3 DNA reads TGTGCCATCAGTGAACCAGGGGTAGATGAAAAACTGTTTTTT.

A few counts support this clonotype. The chain recombines TRBV6-5 with TRBJ2-7; D remains ambiguous. Germline V gene sequence: CDR1 MNHEY, CDR2 SVGAGI. The germline V and J ends were trimmed by 1 base and 5 bases, with 15 bases remaining between them. CDR3 length: 15 residues. The DNA of the CDR3 is TGTGCCAGCAGTTACTACAGTGCCTTGGGTGACGAGCAGTACTTC. Translation: CASSYYSALGDEQYF.

The chain recombines TRBV20-1 with TRBJ2-1; 9 bases line up with TRBD1. The V gene end was trimmed by 6 bases and the J gene end by 7 bases; junction bases not matched to a gene: 7. This CDR3 region has 13 residues. Per germline, CDR1 DFQATT and CDR2 SNEGSKA (reference sequence). The DNA of the CDR3 is TGCAGTGCAGGTCCCGGGACAGGGAATGAGCAGTTCTTC. Translated: CSAGPGTGNEQFF.

There are a few counts of this clonotype. The CDR3 DNA reads as TGCGCCAGCAGCTCCGGGCGAAGGGGTACCTACGAGCAGTACTTC. Amino acids: CASSSGRRGTYEQYF. This sequence joins TRBV5-1 and TRBJ2-7; possible D gene TRBD1, 5 bases. Germline CDR1 reads SGHRS; CDR2 reads YFSETQ. The CDR3 is 15 amino acids. Trimming left V 3 bases short and J 2 bases short, with 15 bases between.

The chain employs TRBV3-1 and TRBJ2-1; no firm D call. Trimming took off 4 bases at V and 4 bases at J, with 17 bases between the two ends. Per the germline V gene, CDR1 is LGHDT and CDR2 is YNNKEL (reference sequence). The CDR3 sequence is 16 residues long. This CDR3 is CASSPQPSTRYNEQFF. The CDR3 DNA follows: TGTGCCAGCAGCCCCCAGCCGTCCACAAGGTACAATGAGCAGTTCTTC.

The chain links TRBV7-2 to TRBJ2-1, with 9 bases identical to TRBD2. Trimming removed 1 base from V and 9 bases from J; junction bases left unmatched: 7. CDR1 and CDR2 (germline): SGHTA, FQGNSA. CDR3 length: 15 residues. The CDR3 bases are TGTGCCAGCAGCTTAGTTGGTGGTAGCGGGGGTGAGCAGTTCTTC. Its protein product is CASSLVGGSGGEQFF.

This clonotype turned up a few times. The V and J genes are TRBV2 and TRBJ2-7, with a possible D match to TRBD1 (6 bases). Germline assignment: CDR1 SNHLY and CDR2 FYNNEI. The CDR3 is 13 residues long. Between the trimmed V and J ends, which lost 3 bases and 2 bases, there was a span of 8 bases. The CDR3 loop is CASSDDRTYEQYF. CDR3 DNA: TGTGCCAGCAGTGATGACAGGACCTACGAGCAGTACTTC.

J is TRBJ1-2 and V is TRBV6-5; no reliable D call. The CDR3 covers 16 residues. V lost 0 bases, J lost 5 bases, and 16 bases lay in between. Per the germline V gene, CDR1 is MNHEY and CDR2 is SVGAGI. The CDR3 loop reads CASSYSAERIGYGYTF. As DNA, the CDR3 is TGTGCCAGCAGTTACTCGGCAGAAAGAATTGGTTATGGCTACACCTTC.

This clonotype was detected ten times or more. The chain has TRBV5-1 and TRBJ2-3; D is possibly TRBD1 (5 bases). Germline CDR1 is SGHRS and CDR2 is YFSETQ. V was clipped by 3 bases and J by 3 bases, with 8 bases between them. The CDR3 sequence is 13 residues long. CDR3 sequence (DNA): TGCGCCAGCAGCTCACAGGTTACAGATACGCAGTATTTT. Residues: CASSSQVTDTQYF.

The J gene is TRBJ1-1, the V gene TRBV29-1; the D gene is possibly TRBD1 (5 bases). Germline V gene lookup returns CDR1 SQVTM and CDR2 ANQGSEA. Between the trimmed V and J ends, which lost 7 bases and 6 bases, there was a span of 18 bases. This CDR3 is 13 amino acids long. Here the CDR3 reads CSADVGRGSEAFF. DNA of the CDR3: TGCAGCGCCGACGTGGGGCGCGGGTCTGAAGCTTTCTTT.

This clonotype was found a few times. This sequence joins TRBV5-1 and TRBJ1-6; 7 bases are a match to TRBD1. V gave up 7 bases and J gave up 0 bases; unmatched junction bases: 10. Germline lookup yields CDR1 SGHRS and CDR2 YFSETQ. The CDR3 covers 17 residues. CDR3 nucleotides: TGCGCCAGCCGAACAAAAGGGGGCAACTCCTATAATTCACCCCTCCACTTT. It encodes CASRTKGGNSYNSPLHF.

This clonotype appeared a few times. The chain combines TRBV2 with TRBJ1-2; tentatively, D is TRBD1 (5 bases). The CDR3 runs 14 residues. The ends were cut back, 7 bases at V and 1 base at J, with 13 bases in the middle. Germline V lookup: CDR1 SNHLY, CDR2 FYNNEI. The CDR3 nucleotides are TGTGCCAGCATCAACCCGGGACTTAACTATGGCTACACCTTC. Translation gives CASINPGLNYGYTF.

This chain uses TRBV20-1 with TRBJ2-6; tentatively, D is TRBD1 or TRBD2 (6 bases each). The germline CDR1 and CDR2 sequences are DFQATT and SNEGSKA (reference sequence). The CDR3 totals 14 residues. V was cut by 5 bases and J by 1 base, with 9 bases left in between. The CDR3 region has the DNA TGCAGTGCTCAAGGGGGGTCTGGGGCCAACGTCCTGACTTTC. Translated: CSAQGGSGANVLTF.